This T cell receptor (beta chain) derives from a study of cytomegalovirus exposure and HLA in healthy donors. Whole-study findings and limits: The authors reported that TCR beta sequences could predict HLA-A and HLA-B alleles. These predictions were accurate for most subjects in the first cohort. The study recorded 164 TCR beta chains that were cytomegalovirus-associated. In vitro checks showed that a few CMV-associated chains really do target CMV antigens. Most of the TCR beta V segments (in an earlier analysis) were productive either about 87% or about 30% of the time.

There are a few counts of this clone. Its antigen is still unknown. It was with 60 Vbeta and 13 Jbeta primers that the PCR ran. TCRdb's table, derived via immunoSEQ multiplex PCR, lists solely in-frame clones and lacks some. The data hold about 150,000 clones, with roughly 72% observed a single time. Sequences were obtained from PBMCs. This receptor was identified in a man aged 40-55 years in good health and CMV-seronegative.

The CDR3 loop is CASSYQSKGRGTEAFF. The CDR3 DNA sequence: TGTGCCAGCAGTTACCAATCCAAGGGTAGGGGAACTGAAGCTTTCTTT. The chain links TRBV6-7 to TRBJ1-1; the D gene is possibly TRBD1 (5 bases). TRBV6-7 counts as an open reading frame of uncertain function. This CDR3 spans 16 amino acids. Trimming pared 2 bases from V and 5 bases from J, leaving 18 bases between.